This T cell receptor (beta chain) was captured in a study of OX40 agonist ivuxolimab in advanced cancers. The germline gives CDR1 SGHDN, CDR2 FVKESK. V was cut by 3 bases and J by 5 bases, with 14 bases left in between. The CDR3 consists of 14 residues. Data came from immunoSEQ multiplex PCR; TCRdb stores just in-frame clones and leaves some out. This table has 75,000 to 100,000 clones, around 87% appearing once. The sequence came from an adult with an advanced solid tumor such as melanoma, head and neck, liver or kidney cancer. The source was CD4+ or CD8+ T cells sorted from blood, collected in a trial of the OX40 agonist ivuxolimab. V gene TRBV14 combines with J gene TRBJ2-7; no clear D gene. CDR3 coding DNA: TGTGCCAGCAGCCACCCCGGCCGTGTGCACGAGCAGTACTTC. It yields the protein CASSHPGRVHEQYF.